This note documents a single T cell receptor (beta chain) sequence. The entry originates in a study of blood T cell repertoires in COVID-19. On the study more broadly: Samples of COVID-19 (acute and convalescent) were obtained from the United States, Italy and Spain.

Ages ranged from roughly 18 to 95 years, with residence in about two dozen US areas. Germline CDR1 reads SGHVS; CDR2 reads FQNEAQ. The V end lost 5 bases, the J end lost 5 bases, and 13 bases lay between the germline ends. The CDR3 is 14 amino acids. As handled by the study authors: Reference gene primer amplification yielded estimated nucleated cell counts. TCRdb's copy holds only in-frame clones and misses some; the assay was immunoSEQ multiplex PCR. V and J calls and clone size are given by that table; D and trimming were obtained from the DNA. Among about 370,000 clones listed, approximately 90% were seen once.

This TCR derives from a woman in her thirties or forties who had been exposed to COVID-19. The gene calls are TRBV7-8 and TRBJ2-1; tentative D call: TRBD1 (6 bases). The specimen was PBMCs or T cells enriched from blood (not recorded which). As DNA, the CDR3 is TGTGCCAGCAGCACCGGACAGCCCAACAATGAGCAGTTCTTC. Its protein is CASSTGQPNNEQFF.